This T cell receptor beta chain was sequenced in a study of patients and donors after allogeneic stem cell transplantation. This clonotype turned up a few times. Sequence at one end of the junction differs from germline and may be a read error. TCRdb called the RT-PCR reads again in MiXCR, with one record for every CDR3 protein. The repertoire holds 400,000 to 450,000 distinct CDR3 sequences, with 16% as singletons. This clonotype was sampled from a human donor who was either an allogeneic HSCT recipient or a stem cell or donor lymphocyte infusion donor (not recorded which). It is not recorded whose cells these are; they may come from a transplant donor. What was sequenced was blood, either unsorted or a sorted T cell fraction (not recorded which).

For the CDR3, the DNA is TGTGCCAGCAGCCTAGGACAGGGGGTCTCCTACGAGCAGTACTTC. Protein product: CASSLGQGVSYEQYF. The V call is TRBV13, the J call TRBJ2-7, with TRBD1 matching 10 bases. The CDR3 spans 15 residues. Germline lookup yields CDR1 PRHDT and CDR2 FYEKMQ (reference sequence).